Below are 26 T cell receptor beta chains sequenced from a single sample in a study of T cell clonality in common variable immunodeficiency. TCRdb's copy holds only in-frame clones and misses some; the assay was immunoSEQ multiplex PCR. This sample has about 66,000 clones and no singletons, with over 1.5% in the ten largest. Sequences were obtained from peripheral blood mononuclear cells. The receptors originated from a person aged 18-70 years in good health.

Comment on this clone: The read terminates 3 residues before the CDR3 end, so the remaining end is supplied by the germline J gene. J is TRBJ1-2 and V is TRBV2; TRBD1 might be the D (6 bases). Germline V gene lookup returns CDR1 SNHLY and CDR2 FYNNEI. V was trimmed by 7 bases and J by 2 bases, leaving 11 bases between them. The CDR3 extends over 13 amino acids. CDR3 bases read: TGTGCCAGCACCCGGGACAAGAACTATGGC. It yields the protein CASTRDKNYG. In full, the CDR3 is CASTRDKNYGYTF.

The table lists this clone with many counts. The read ends 3 residues shy of where the CDR3 ends; the end is completed using the germline J gene. The V and J genes are TRBV5-1 and TRBJ2-1; 9 bases line up with TRBD1. V trimming: 7 bases; J trimming: 4 bases; junction bases outside the gene matches: 9. The CDR3 contains 15 residues. Germline assignment: CDR1 SGHRS and CDR2 YFSETQ. The covered CDR3 bases are TGCGCCAGCGGACCCGGGACAGGGATATACAATGAG. It yields the protein CASGPGTGIYNE. The entire CDR3 reads CASGPGTGIYNEQFF.

There are many counts of this clone. The read is 3 residues too short to cover the CDR3 end, so that end is filled in from the germline J gene. The J gene is TRBJ2-1, the V gene TRBV20-1, with 7 positions matching TRBD2. The CDR3 has 13 residues. The V and J ends lost 3 bases and 9 bases, in that order; junction bases with no gene match: 8. CDR1 is DFQATT and CDR2 is SNEGSKA in the germline V gene (reference sequence). Incomplete CDR3 DNA: TGCAGTGCTAGCAGGACTAGGTCGTTTGAG. Amino acid sequence: CSASRTRSFE. From start to end, the CDR3 is CSASRTRSFEQFF.

This clone was picked up many times. The CDR3 is cut off 3 residues early in the read; its end comes from the germline J gene. The V gene is TRBV11-3, the J gene TRBJ2-1; TRBD2 might be the D (6 bases). The CDR3 contains 12 residues. V shed 5 bases and J shed 8 bases, with 10 bases lying between them. The V gene's germline CDR1 is SGHNT and CDR2 YENEEA. CDR3 amino acids: CASSPGTDEQFF. The DNA read from the CDR3 is TGTGCCAGCAGCCCGGGGACTGATGAG.

This clone came up many times. The CDR3 end falls 3 residues outside the read, so it is completed with the germline J gene. This chain uses TRBV11-2 with TRBJ1-1; TRBD1 matches at 7 bases. The V gene end was trimmed by 5 bases and the J gene end by 1 base; junction bases not matched to a gene: 7. The CDR3 runs to 15 residues. Germline CDR1 and CDR2: SGHAT and FQNNGV. CDR3 protein: CASSITGVTNTEAFF. The sequenced part of the CDR3 DNA is TGTGCCAGCAGCATTACAGGGGTCACGAACACTGAA.

This clone was detected many times. The read comes to an end 3 residues before the CDR3 does, leaving the germline J gene to fill in the end. The rearrangement links TRBV7-6 to TRBJ1-4, with 11 nucleotides matching TRBD1. CDR3 size: 15 residues. Germline lookup yields CDR1 SGHVS and CDR2 FNYEAQ. J gave up 8 bases and V 5 bases, and 7 bases lay outside the gene matches. CDR3: CASSRGQGVGEKLFF. CDR3 DNA (partial): TGTGCCAGCAGCCGGGGACAGGGGGTCGGGGAAAAA.

There are many counts of this clone. The sequence runs out 3 residues before the end of the CDR3; the remainder is reconstructed from the germline J gene. V and J are TRBV7-3 and TRBJ2-1, with 7 bases that match TRBD2. Germline CDR1 reads SGHTA; CDR2 reads FQGTGA. This CDR3 region has 14 residues. The ends lost 4 bases at V and 5 bases at J; junction bases unmatched: 5. CDR3 DNA (partial): TGTGCCAGCAGCTCAGGACTAGTCAACAATGAG. It codes for CASSSGLVNNE. The entire CDR3 protein reads CASSSGLVNNEQFF.

This clone was seen at least ten times. The missing CDR3 end, 3 residues past where the read stops, is filled in from the germline J gene. The rearrangement joins TRBV28 to TRBJ2-1; 10 bases agree with TRBD2. This CDR3 has 16 residues. In germline, CDR1 is MDHEN, CDR2 SYDVKM. The ends lost 5 bases at V and 7 bases at J; junction bases unmatched: 11. CDR3 bases read: TGTGCCAGCAGTCCTTATCTAGCGGGAGTTGTAAATGAG. Encoded protein: CASSPYLAGVVNE. In full, the CDR3 is CASSPYLAGVVNEQFF.

This clone was seen at least ten times. The read is 3 residues too short to cover the CDR3 end, so that end is filled in from the germline J gene. The V call is TRBV6-2 or TRBV6-3, the J call TRBJ1-2; D uncertain. The CDR3 is 12 amino acids. V lost 2 bases to trimming and J lost 3 bases, with 4 bases between them. The germline V gene has CDR1 MNHEY and CDR2 SVGEGT. Partial CDR3 DNA: TGTGCCAGCAGTTACCCGGACTATGGC. It codes for CASSYPDYG. The full CDR3 protein reads CASSYPDYGYTF.

This clone came up many times. The read halts 3 residues ahead of the CDR3 end, with the missing end drawn from the germline J gene. The rearrangement uses TRBV23-1 and TRBJ1-5; D is possibly TRBD1 (5 bases). TRBV23-1 is flagged as an ORF with uncertain function. The V gene lost 3 bases and the J gene lost 1 base, with 10 bases spanning the gap. CDR3 length equals 15 residues. The sequenced CDR3 bases are TGCGCCAGCAGTCAGCCACCAGGGAGCAATCAGCCC. Protein: CASSQPPGSNQP. The whole CDR3 protein reads CASSQPPGSNQPQHF.

This clone was seen at least ten times. The DNA ends 3 residues before the CDR3 does, and the rest of the CDR3 is filled in from the germline J gene. The V gene is TRBV19, the J gene TRBJ1-2; perhaps TRBD1 as D (5 bases). The CDR3 totals 13 residues. Germline values: CDR1 LNHDA, CDR2 SQIVND (reference sequence). CDR3 DNA, as far as it was read: TGTGCCACCTCCCCCCCGATCGGGGGAGGC. Translated: CATSPPIGGG. From start to end, the CDR3 is CATSPPIGGGYTF.

In this sample, this clone turned up many times. The CDR3 end is not reached by the read, which stops 3 residues before it; the germline J gene fills it in. The rearrangement joins TRBV20-1 to TRBJ2-1; the match to TRBD1 covers 8 bases. Trimming removed 4 bases from V and 5 bases from J; junction bases left unmatched: 10. The germline gives CDR1 DFQATT, CDR2 SNEGSKA (reference sequence). The CDR3 contains 15 residues. CDR3 bases read: TGCAGTGCTAACAGGGGGATGCTTACGGACAATGAG. This encodes CSANRGMLTDNE. Given in full, the CDR3 is CSANRGMLTDNEQFF.

This clone was picked up many times. The read ends 3 residues early relative to the CDR3; the germline J gene fills the gap. V gene TRBV29-1 combines with J gene TRBJ2-1; 11 bases agree with TRBD2. Germline V lookup: CDR1 SQVTM, CDR2 ANQGSEA. Losses at the gene ends were 6 bases for V and 6 bases for J; bases not matched to a gene: 7. This CDR3 is built from 14 residues. The sequenced CDR3 bases are TGCAGCGTGACGACTAGCGGGATCGTCAATGAG. Protein: CSVTTSGIVNE. The complete CDR3 reads CSVTTSGIVNEQFF.

This clone has ten or more counts. The CDR3 is cut off 3 residues early in the read; its end comes from the germline J gene. This chain connects TRBV5-1 to TRBJ2-3; maybe TRBD1 (8 bases). Germline values: CDR1 SGHRS, CDR2 YFSETQ. Deletions cut 1 base from V and 2 bases from J, with 17 bases between. This CDR3 spans 17 amino acids. The CDR3: CASSLTSARGHTDTQYF. The CDR3 bases that were read are TGCGCCAGCAGCTTGACTAGCGCCAGGGGGCACACAGATACG.

This clone was seen at least ten times. From the germline J gene comes the end of the CDR3, since the read stops 3 residues before it. The chain combines TRBV29-1 with TRBJ1-2, with a weak D call TRBD1 (5 bases). Germline loops: CDR1 SQVTM, CDR2 ANQGSEA. This CDR3 is built from 12 residues. V shed 2 bases and J shed 6 bases, with 10 bases lying between them. The sequenced CDR3 bases are TGCAGCGTTGAAAGGCAGGGTGATGGC. It is translated as CSVERQGDG. The whole CDR3 sequence is CSVERQGDGYTF.

The sample holds many counts of this clone. The read halts 3 residues ahead of the CDR3 end, with the missing end drawn from the germline J gene. The chain has TRBV20-1 and TRBJ2-7; weak D call: TRBD2 (6 bases). CDR3 length: 13 residues. The germline V gene encodes CDR1 DFQATT and CDR2 SNEGSKA (reference sequence). The V gene lost 5 bases and the J gene lost 2 bases, with 13 bases spanning the gap. The DNA read from the CDR3 is TGCAGTGCTCCGACTAGTACTACCTACGAG. Translated: CSAPTSTTYE. The whole CDR3 protein is CSAPTSTTYEQYF.

This clone was observed many times. The CDR3 end lies 3 residues beyond the end of the read and is filled in from the germline J gene. The rearrangement uses TRBV20-1 and TRBJ2-7, with a possible D match to TRBD2 (6 bases). The V end lost 2 bases, the J end lost 0 bases, and 14 bases lay between the germline ends. Germline CDR1 DFQATT, CDR2 SNEGSKA (reference sequence). The CDR3 extends over 15 amino acids. Incomplete CDR3 DNA: TGCAGTGCTAGAAGCCAACGGGACTCCTCCTACGAG. This encodes CSARSQRDSSYE. The whole CDR3 sequence reads CSARSQRDSSYEQYF.

This clone was counted many times. The read is 3 residues too short to cover the CDR3 end, so that end is filled in from the germline J gene. The rearrangement uses TRBV28 and TRBJ2-1, with 10 bases matching TRBD2. V lost 5 bases and J lost 2; bases outside the gene matches: 15. There are 19 residues in the CDR3. Germline V lookup: CDR1 MDHEN, CDR2 SYDVKM. Incomplete CDR3 DNA: TGTGCCAGCAGTCCCCTAGGGACTAGCGCACAACACCCCTACAATGAG. Its protein product is CASSPLGTSAQHPYNE. The whole CDR3 reads CASSPLGTSAQHPYNEQFF.

This clone was detected only a few times. CDR3 DNA, as far as it was read: TGCGCCAGCAGTCAATCGTGTGGGCGAGGGGGCCCCCATTACGAG. Translated, it gives CASSQSCGRGGPHYE. The complete CDR3 sequence is CASSQSCGRGGPHYEQYF. The chain carries TRBV23-1 and TRBJ2-7; 7 bases map to TRBD1. Sequencing ends 3 residues short of the CDR3 end; the germline J gene provides the rest. TRBV23-1 is known as an ORF, though its function is uncertain. The CDR3 spans 18 residues. V shed 0 bases and J 4 bases; nucleotides not matched to a gene: 15.

This clone appeared many times. The CDR3 goes on 3 residues after the read ends, and that part is filled in from the germline J gene. The genes are TRBV7-9 and TRBJ2-3; 7 bases are a match to TRBD1. Germline trimming cut 5 bases from V and 1 base from J; bases unmatched to any gene: 3. This CDR3 is 14 amino acids long. Germline values: CDR1 SEHNR, CDR2 FQNEAQ (reference sequence). CDR3 DNA, as far as it was read: TGTGCCAGCAGCCCCGGACAGGGCACAGATACG. Its protein product is CASSPGQGTDT. The complete CDR3 sequence is CASSPGQGTDTQYF.

This clone was counted many times. From the germline J gene comes the end of the CDR3, since the read stops 3 residues before it. V and J are TRBV5-1 and TRBJ2-7; 7 bases align to TRBD2. V dropped 0 bases and J dropped 3; count of bases not matched to a gene: 6. The germline CDR1 and CDR2 sequences are SGHRS and YFSETQ. The CDR3 has 15 residues. The CDR3 reads CASSLAASGFYEQYF. Partial CDR3 DNA: TGCGCCAGCAGCTTGGCTGCTAGCGGTTTCTACGAG.

Turning to this clone: The read ends 3 residues shy of where the CDR3 ends; the end is completed using the germline J gene. V gene TRBV30 combines with J gene TRBJ1-1, with a weak D call TRBD1 (5 bases). This CDR3 is 13 amino acids long. Germline V gene lookup returns CDR1 GTSNPN and CDR2 SVGIG (reference sequence). This CDR3 is CAWSTGSGNEAFF. The covered CDR3 bases are TGTGCCTGGAGTACAGGTAGCGGGAACGAG.

This clone was found many times. The observed sequence ends 3 residues before the CDR3 terminus, with the missing tail filled in from the germline J gene. The chain joins TRBV12-3 or TRBV12-4 to TRBJ1-3, with 7 bases lining up with TRBD1. This CDR3 has 14 residues. V lost 6 bases and J lost 8; bases outside the gene matches: 10. The CDR3 protein is CASSWDSRSDTIYF. CDR3 DNA (partial): TGTGCCAGCAGCTGGGACAGCAGAAGTGACACC.

There are many counts of this clone. The CDR3 end falls 3 residues outside the read, so it is completed with the germline J gene. The chain recombines TRBV12-3 or TRBV12-4 with TRBJ2-7; 7 bases agree with TRBD2. CDR3 length equals 14 residues. V lost 3 bases and J lost 6; bases outside the gene matches: 8. The chain's CDR3 is CASSLGGSRGEQYF. The sequenced CDR3 bases are TGTGCCAGCAGTTTGGGCGGGAGTAGAGGCGAG.

This clone was seen at least ten times. The missing CDR3 end, 3 residues past where the read stops, is filled in from the germline J gene. The chain has TRBV5-4 and TRBJ2-1, with 15 nucleotides matching TRBD2. The trim removed 5 bases at V and 7 bases at J, leaving 4 bases unmatched. Germline values: CDR1 SGHNT, CDR2 YYREEE (reference sequence). There are 15 residues in the CDR3. The covered CDR3 bases are TGTGCCAGCAGTTCCGGGACTAGCGGGGGGAATGAG. It yields the protein CASSSGTSGGNE. In full, the CDR3 reads CASSSGTSGGNEQFF. The variable domain in full, completed from reference TRBV5-4 and TRBJ2-1, reads ETGVTQSPTHLIKTRGQQVTLRCSSQSGHNTVSWYQQALGQGPQFIFQYYREEENGRGNFPPRFSGLQFPNYSSELNVNALELDDSALYLCASSSGTSGGNEQFFGPGTRLTVL.

This clone has a count of ten or more. Read coverage stops 3 residues before the CDR3 terminus; the germline J gene supplies the remainder. J is TRBJ2-2 and V is TRBV14, with D possibly matching TRBD1 (6 bases). CDR3 length equals 16 residues. In germline, CDR1 is SGHDN, CDR2 FVKESK. V shed 3 bases and J shed 1 base, with 12 bases lying between them. CDR3 sequence: CASSQGALENTGELFF. The DNA read from the CDR3 is TGTGCCAGCAGCCAGGGGGCCCTTGAGAACACCGGGGAG.